What follows are 20 T cell receptor beta chains derived from one specimen sequenced in a study of identical twins. TCRdb re-called the 5' RACE reads through MiXCR, storing one row per CDR3 protein. The table shows some 210,000 distinct CDR3 sequences, with more than 15% occurring only once. These data were also reused for a study on T cells expressing NK-cell markers.

The sequenced sample was CD8+ T cells sorted from blood. The source is a woman under 30 in good health.

The rearrangement joins TRBV27 to TRBJ2-1, with TRBD2 matching 10 bases. The germline CDR1 and CDR2 sequences are MNHEY and SMNVEV (reference sequence). CDR3 length: 15 amino acids. V trimming: 3 bases; J trimming: 8 bases; junction bases outside the gene matches: 7. CDR3: CASSFLAGVIYEQFF. The DNA of the CDR3 is TGTGCCAGCAGTTTCCTAGCGGGAGTCATCTATGAGCAGTTCTTC.

This clonotype was detected many times. This chain links TRBV20-1 with TRBJ1-2, with 7 bases aligning to TRBD1. Trimming cost V 0 bases and J 5 bases; bases outside gene matches: 3. Per the germline V gene, CDR1 is DFQATT and CDR2 is SNEGSKA (reference sequence). The CDR3 totals 13 residues. The CDR3 region has the DNA TGCAGTGCTAGAGATCCAGGGGGGTATGGCTACACCTTC. This encodes CSARDPGGYGYTF.

The V call is TRBV19, the J call TRBJ1-1, with D maybe TRBD1 (6 bases). The ends were cut back, 5 bases at V and 1 base at J, with 23 bases in the middle. Looked up from germline, CDR1 is LNHDA and CDR2 is SQIVND (reference sequence). CDR3 size: 18 residues. CDR3 bases: TGTGCCAGTAGTCCAAAAGGGGGAGCTACCCGGGGGAACACTGAAGCTTTCTTT. Its translation: CASSPKGGATRGNTEAFF. Looking up the rest from reference TRBV19 and TRBJ1-1 gives the full variable domain: DGGITQSPKYLFRKEGQNVTLSCEQNLNHDAMYWYRQDPGQGLRLIYYSQIVNDFQKGDIAEGYSVSREKKESFPLTVTSAQKNPTAFYLCASSPKGGATRGNTEAFFGQGTRLTVV.

This clonotype was seen only a few times. The gene calls are TRBV7-6 and TRBJ1-1; tentatively, D is TRBD1 (6 bases). The CDR3 extends over 13 amino acids. Germline V gene data show CDR1 as SGHVS and CDR2 as FNYEAQ. V lost 5 bases and J 5 bases, leaving 12 bases between the germline ends. CDR3 sequence (DNA): TGTGCCAGCAGCGATGAGGGGGGTACTGAAGCTTTCTTT. Translating it yields CASSDEGGTEAFF. Supplemented by reference TRBV7-6 and TRBJ1-1, the full variable domain reads GAGVSQSPRYKVTKRGQDVALRCDPISGHVSLYWYRQALGQGPEFLTYFNYEAQQDKSGLPNDRFSAERPEGSISTLTIQRTEQRDSAMYRCASSDEGGTEAFFGQGTRLTVV.

This clonotype was detected a few times. The rearrangement uses TRBV7-2 and TRBJ2-1; 7 nucleotides align to TRBD1. Germline CDR1 SGHTA, CDR2 FQGNSA. The CDR3 totals 15 residues. The V and J ends lost 5 bases and 3 bases, in that order; junction bases with no gene match: 7. For the CDR3, the DNA is TGTGCCAGCAGCCCAACAGGGGAGTTCTACAATGAGCAGTTCTTC. This sequence encodes CASSPTGEFYNEQFF.

This clonotype was counted at least ten times. DNA for the CDR3: TGTGCCAGCAGTGACGAAGCGGGGGCCCCCTACAATGAGCAGTTCTTC. Its protein product is CASSDEAGAPYNEQFF. The chain uses TRBV6-4 and TRBJ2-1; the match to TRBD2 covers 8 bases. The CDR3 is made up of 16 amino acids. After removal of 2 bases from V and 2 bases from J, the junction contained 5 bases not matched to a gene. The V gene's germline CDR1 is MRHNA and CDR2 SNTAGT.

The chain uses TRBV7-2 and TRBJ2-5, with 12 bases lining up with TRBD2. The CDR3 has 16 residues. The germline V gene encodes CDR1 SGHTA and CDR2 FQGNSA. Germline trimming cut 1 base from V and 6 bases from J; bases unmatched to any gene: 6. The DNA of the CDR3 is TGTGCCAGCAGCTTAGAGCTAGCGGGGGGGCCGAAGACCCAGTACTTC. It codes for CASSLELAGGPKTQYF.

In this sample, this clonotype turned up a few times. V usage is TRBV12-5 and J usage is TRBJ1-1; D is undetermined. V was cut by 5 bases and J by 0 bases, with 7 bases left in between. CDR3 length: 13 residues. In germline, CDR1 is LGHNT, CDR2 FRNRAP. The CDR3 spells CASGLSMNTEAFF. CDR3 in DNA: TGTGCTAGTGGTCTCTCGATGAACACTGAAGCTTTCTTT.

The chain combines TRBV5-1 with TRBJ2-7; the D gene is possibly TRBD2 (6 bases). Germline-derived CDR1 and CDR2 are SGHRS and YFSETQ. The CDR3 is 14 residues long. Trimming stripped 4 bases from V and 4 bases from J, with 15 bases between. CDR3 coding DNA: TGCGCCAGCAGCCCAGCCCGGAGCGGGTACGAGCAGTACTTC. Protein sequence: CASSPARSGYEQYF.

This clonotype has more than one count but fewer than ten. V usage is TRBV29-1 and J usage is TRBJ2-1; D is unclear. CDR1 is SQVTM, CDR2 ANQGSEA, per germline. The V gene lost 2 bases and the J gene lost 0 bases, with 14 bases spanning the gap. The CDR3 is 16 amino acids. The CDR3 nucleotides are TGCAGCGTTGAAATGAGGACCGTCTACTCCTACAATGAGCAGTTCTTC. This translates into CSVEMRTVYSYNEQFF.

This rearrangement joins TRBV7-9 to TRBJ1-5; D uncertain. This CDR3 is 14 amino acids long. Germline CDR1 SEHNR, CDR2 FQNEAQ (reference sequence). Trimming stripped 1 base from V and 0 bases from J, with 4 bases between. The CDR3 DNA reads as TGTGCCAGCAGCTTAGGATTTAGCAATCAGCCCCAGCATTTT. Translating it yields CASSLGFSNQPQHF.

The sample holds many counts of this clonotype. This chain connects TRBV20-1 to TRBJ2-7; 9 bases are a match to TRBD1. Trimming cost V 1 base and J 5 bases; bases outside gene matches: 3. This CDR3 is 13 amino acids long. Germline CDR1 and CDR2: DFQATT and SNEGSKA (reference sequence). CDR3 loop: CSARGDRDHEQYF. The CDR3 nucleotides read TGCAGTGCTAGAGGGGACAGGGACCACGAGCAGTACTTC.

This clonotype has at least ten counts. The V and J genes are TRBV10-3 and TRBJ2-3, with TRBD1 as a possible D gene (5 bases). V lost 10 bases, J lost 5 bases, and 13 bases lay in between. Germline values: CDR1 ENHRY, CDR2 SYGVKD. This CDR3 is built from 12 residues. CDR3 in DNA: TGTGCCACCGAAGACCAGGGAGATACGCAGTATTTT. Protein: CATEDQGDTQYF.

The rearrangement joins TRBV12-3 or TRBV12-4 to TRBJ1-1; 8 bases line up with TRBD1. This CDR3 spans 11 amino acids. J was trimmed by 10 bases and V by 6 bases; bases with no gene match: 4. This chain's CDR3 is CASSVTGGAFF. CDR3 DNA: TGTGCCAGCAGCGTCACAGGGGGAGCTTTCTTT.

This clonotype was seen only a few times. This chain uses TRBV20-1 with TRBJ2-7; no reliable D call. Germline CDR1 DFQATT, CDR2 SNEGSKA (reference sequence). The CDR3 has 12 amino acids. V was shortened by 5 bases and J by 3 bases, with 11 bases between the two germline ends. The CDR3 DNA is TGCAGTGCTCGCCCAGGTGGCTACGAGCAGTACTTC. Encoded protein: CSARPGGYEQYF.

The chain links TRBV21-1 to TRBJ2-1; TRBD2, the table's D call, was not compared with the DNA. TRBV21-1 represents a pseudogene. CDR3 length: 16 amino acids. The CDR3 DNA reads TGTGCCAGCAGCACTACTAGCGGGCCATCCTACAATGAGCAGTTCTTC. Its translation: CASSTTSGPSYNEQFF.

This clonotype occurred a few times. The chain combines TRBV3-1 with TRBJ2-1; 10 nucleotides agree with TRBD2. CDR1 LGHDT and CDR2 YNNKEL come from the germline V gene (reference sequence). The CDR3 consists of 17 residues. The trim removed 5 bases at V and 1 base at J, leaving 8 bases unmatched. The CDR3 sequence: CASSSHLAGASYNEQFF. CDR3 in DNA: TGTGCCAGCAGCTCTCACCTAGCGGGGGCATCCTACAATGAGCAGTTCTTC.

This rearrangement joins TRBV28 to TRBJ2-2, with D maybe TRBD2 (6 bases). Germline CDR1 is MDHEN and CDR2 is SYDVKM. CDR3 length equals 12 residues. Deletions cut 5 bases from V and 10 bases from J, with 11 bases between. In DNA, the CDR3 is TGTGCCAGCAGTCCTCAGCGGGCGGAGCTGTTTTTT. Residues: CASSPQRAELFF.

This clonotype was seen many times. The genes are TRBV12-3 or TRBV12-4 and TRBJ2-7, with a possible D match to TRBD2 (6 bases). Trimming took 6 bases from V and 5 from J, leaving 11 bases between them. The CDR3 is made up of 12 amino acids. The CDR3 coding sequence is TGTGCCAGCAGAGCGGAGGGCCACGAGCAGTACTTC. Translating gives CASRAEGHEQYF.

CDR3 region: CASSPWGTGTLNQETQYF. In nucleotides, the CDR3 is TGTGCCAGCAGCCCCTGGGGGACAGGGACCCTCAACCAAGAGACCCAGTACTTC. This sequence joins TRBV7-8 and TRBJ2-5, with 9 positions matching TRBD1. This CDR3 spans 18 amino acids. Per germline, CDR1 SGHVS and CDR2 FQNEAQ. With V trimmed by 5 bases and J by 0 bases, 13 bases remained unmatched.